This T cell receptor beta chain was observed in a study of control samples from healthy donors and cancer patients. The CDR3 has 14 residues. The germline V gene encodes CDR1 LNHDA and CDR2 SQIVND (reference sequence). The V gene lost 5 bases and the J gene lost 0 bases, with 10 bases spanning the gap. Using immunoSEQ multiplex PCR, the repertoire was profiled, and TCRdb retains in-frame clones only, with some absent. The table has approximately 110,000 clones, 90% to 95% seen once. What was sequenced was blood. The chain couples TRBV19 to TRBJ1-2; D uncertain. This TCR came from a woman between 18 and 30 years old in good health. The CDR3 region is CASSGDGANYGYTF. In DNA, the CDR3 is TGTGCCAGTAGTGGTGACGGAGCTAACTATGGCTACACCTTC.